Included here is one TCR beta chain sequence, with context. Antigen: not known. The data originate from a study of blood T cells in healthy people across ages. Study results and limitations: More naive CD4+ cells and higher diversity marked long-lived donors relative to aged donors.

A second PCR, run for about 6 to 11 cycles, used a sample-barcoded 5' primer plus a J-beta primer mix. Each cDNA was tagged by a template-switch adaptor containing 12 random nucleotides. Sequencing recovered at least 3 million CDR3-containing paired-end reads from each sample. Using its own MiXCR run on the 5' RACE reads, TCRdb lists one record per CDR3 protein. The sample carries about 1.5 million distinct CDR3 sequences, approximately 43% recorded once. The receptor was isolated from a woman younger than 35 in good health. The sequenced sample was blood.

Here the CDR3 DNA reads TGTGCCACCAGCTTTGGGACAGGCTTACGCACAGATACGCAGTATTTT. This gives the protein CATSFGTGLRTDTQYF. This chain links TRBV15 with TRBJ2-3; 8 positions agree with TRBD1. V shed 5 bases, J shed 1 base, and the junction held 8 bases outside the gene matches. The CDR3 extends over 16 amino acids. Germline V gives CDR1 LNHNV, CDR2 YYDKDF (reference sequence).